This T cell receptor beta chain was obtained from a study of PD-L1 blockade in urothelial cancer. Whole-study results and caveats: Patients with durable benefit had greater blood expansion of tumor-associated TCR clones 3 weeks into treatment.

As for time point: pretreatment peripheral blood. Patient sample counts ranged from 1 to 8, pretreatment and on-treatment. The V segment lost 4 bases and the J segment 8 bases; nucleotides outside the gene matches: 6. Germline loops: CDR1 KGHSH, CDR2 LQKENI. The length of the CDR3 is 15 residues. TCRdb's table, derived via immunoSEQ multiplex PCR, lists solely in-frame clones and lacks some. The repertoire includes about 86,000 clones, over 75% of them detected once, and over 13% sits in the top ten. On this clone itself: The antigen is not known.

The V and J genes are TRBV18 and TRBJ1-6, with TRBD1 identical over 9 bases. The receptor was isolated from a man in his 60s with urothelial cancer. The sequences come from PBMCs, collected around atezolizumab (anti-PD-L1) treatment. Here the CDR3 reads CASSRDRDRDSPLHF. In DNA, the CDR3 is TGTGCCAGCTCACGAGACCGGGACAGGGATTCACCCCTCCACTTT.